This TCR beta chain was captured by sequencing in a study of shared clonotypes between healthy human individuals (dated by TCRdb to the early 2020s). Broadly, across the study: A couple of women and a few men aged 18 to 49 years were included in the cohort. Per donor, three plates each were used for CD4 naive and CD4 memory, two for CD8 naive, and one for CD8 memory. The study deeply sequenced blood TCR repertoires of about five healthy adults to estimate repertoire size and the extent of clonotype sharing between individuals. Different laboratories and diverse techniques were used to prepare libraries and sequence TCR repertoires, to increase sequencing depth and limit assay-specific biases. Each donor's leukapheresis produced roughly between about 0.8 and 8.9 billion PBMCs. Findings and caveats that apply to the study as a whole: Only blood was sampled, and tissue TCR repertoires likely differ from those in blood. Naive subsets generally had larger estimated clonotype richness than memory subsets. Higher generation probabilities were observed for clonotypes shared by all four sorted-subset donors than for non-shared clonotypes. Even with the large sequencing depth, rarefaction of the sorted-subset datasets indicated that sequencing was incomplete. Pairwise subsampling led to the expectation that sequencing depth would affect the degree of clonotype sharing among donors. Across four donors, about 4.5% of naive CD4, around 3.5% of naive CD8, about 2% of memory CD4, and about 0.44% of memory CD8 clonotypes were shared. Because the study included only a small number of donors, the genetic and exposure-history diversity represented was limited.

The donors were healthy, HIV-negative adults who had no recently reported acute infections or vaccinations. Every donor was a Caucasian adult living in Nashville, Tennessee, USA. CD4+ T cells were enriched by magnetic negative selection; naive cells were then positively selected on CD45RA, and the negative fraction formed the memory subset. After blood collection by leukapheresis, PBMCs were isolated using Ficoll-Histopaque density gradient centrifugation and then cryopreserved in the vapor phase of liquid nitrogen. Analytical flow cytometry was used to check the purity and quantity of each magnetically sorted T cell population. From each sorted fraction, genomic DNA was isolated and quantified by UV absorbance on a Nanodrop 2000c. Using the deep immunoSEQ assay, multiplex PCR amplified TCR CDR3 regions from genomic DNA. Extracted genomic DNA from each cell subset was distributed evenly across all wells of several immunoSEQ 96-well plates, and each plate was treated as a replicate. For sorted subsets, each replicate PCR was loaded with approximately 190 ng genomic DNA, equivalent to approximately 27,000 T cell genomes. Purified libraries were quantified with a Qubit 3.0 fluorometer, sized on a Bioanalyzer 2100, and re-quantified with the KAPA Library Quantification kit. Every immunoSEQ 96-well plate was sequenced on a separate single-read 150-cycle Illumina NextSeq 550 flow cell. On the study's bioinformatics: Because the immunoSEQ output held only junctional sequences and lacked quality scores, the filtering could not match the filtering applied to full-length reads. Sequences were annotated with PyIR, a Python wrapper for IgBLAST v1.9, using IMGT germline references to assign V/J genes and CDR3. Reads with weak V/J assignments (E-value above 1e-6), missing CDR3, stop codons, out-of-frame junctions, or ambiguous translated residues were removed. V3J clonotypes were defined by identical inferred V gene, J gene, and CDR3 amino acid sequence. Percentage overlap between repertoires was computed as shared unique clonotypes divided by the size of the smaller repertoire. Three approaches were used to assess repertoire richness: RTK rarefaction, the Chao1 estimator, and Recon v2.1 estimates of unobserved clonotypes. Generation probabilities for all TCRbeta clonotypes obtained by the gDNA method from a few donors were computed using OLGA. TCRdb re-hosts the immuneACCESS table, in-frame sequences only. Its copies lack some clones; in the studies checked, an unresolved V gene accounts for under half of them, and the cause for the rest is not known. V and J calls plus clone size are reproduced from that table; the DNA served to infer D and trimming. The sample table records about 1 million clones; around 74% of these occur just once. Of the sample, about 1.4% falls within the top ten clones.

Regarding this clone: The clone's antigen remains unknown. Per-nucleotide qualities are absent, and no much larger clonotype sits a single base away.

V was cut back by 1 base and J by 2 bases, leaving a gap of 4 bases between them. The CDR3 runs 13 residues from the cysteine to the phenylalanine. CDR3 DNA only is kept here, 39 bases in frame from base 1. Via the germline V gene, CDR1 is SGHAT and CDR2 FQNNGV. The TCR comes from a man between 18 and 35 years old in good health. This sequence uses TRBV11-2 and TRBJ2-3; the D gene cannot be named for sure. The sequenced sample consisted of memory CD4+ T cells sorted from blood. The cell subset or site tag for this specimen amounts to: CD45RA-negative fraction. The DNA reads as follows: TGTGCCAGCAGCTTAGGCAACACAGATACGCAGTATTTT. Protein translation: CASSLGNTDTQYF.